This T cell receptor beta chain was sequenced during a study of molecular identifiers for immune sequencing clone quantification. The wider study: Replicates involved a five-way split of RNA from approximately 20,000 or 100,000 naive CD8 cells, with sequencing of four.

V shed 4 bases and J shed 7 bases, with 11 bases lying between them. Germline CDR1 and CDR2: SEHNR and FQNEAQ (reference sequence). This CDR3 region has 12 residues. Previously described methods with listed TCR primers produced the bulk TCR libraries. TCRdb reanalysed the PCR reads using MiXCR and keeps one entry per CDR3 protein. Of more than 550,000 distinct CDR3 sequences in the sample, over 25% are singletons; the top ten hold roughly 0.83%. The source is a human donor in good health. Some libraries in this study had Jurkat cell RNA spiked in. Specimen: naive CD8+ T cells from blood, with Jurkat cell RNA spiked in. Subset: FACS-sorted CD8+CD4-CCR7+CD45RA+ naive T cells. V usage is TRBV7-9 and J usage is TRBJ2-7; tentatively, D is TRBD1 (6 bases). The DNA for the CDR3 is TGTGCCAGCAGCTCAGGGGTAGGGGAGCAGTACTTC. Translated: CASSSGVGEQYF.